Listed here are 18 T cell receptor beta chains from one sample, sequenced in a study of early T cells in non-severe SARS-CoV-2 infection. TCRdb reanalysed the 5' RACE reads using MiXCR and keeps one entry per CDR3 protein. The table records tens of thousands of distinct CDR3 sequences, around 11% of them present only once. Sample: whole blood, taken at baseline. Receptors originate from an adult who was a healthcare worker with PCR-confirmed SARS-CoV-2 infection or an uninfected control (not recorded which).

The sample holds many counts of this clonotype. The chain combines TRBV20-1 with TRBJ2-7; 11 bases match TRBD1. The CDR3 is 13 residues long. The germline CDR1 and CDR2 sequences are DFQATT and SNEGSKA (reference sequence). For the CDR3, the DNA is TGCAGCGTTCCGGGACAGGGGGGCTTCGAGCAGTACTTC. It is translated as CSVPGQGGFEQYF.

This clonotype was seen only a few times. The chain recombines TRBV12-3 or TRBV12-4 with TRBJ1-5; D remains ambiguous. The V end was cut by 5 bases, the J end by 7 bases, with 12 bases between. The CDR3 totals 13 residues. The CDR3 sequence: CASSGAPTQPQHF. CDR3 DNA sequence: TGTGCCAGCAGTGGAGCCCCGACGCAGCCCCAGCATTTT.

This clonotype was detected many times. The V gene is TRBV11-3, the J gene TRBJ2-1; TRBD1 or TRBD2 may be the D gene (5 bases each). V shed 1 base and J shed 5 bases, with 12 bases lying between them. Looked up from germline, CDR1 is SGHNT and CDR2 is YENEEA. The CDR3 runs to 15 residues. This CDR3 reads CASSLGMGVNNEQFF. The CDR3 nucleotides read TGTGCCAGCAGCTTAGGGATGGGGGTTAACAATGAGCAGTTCTTC.

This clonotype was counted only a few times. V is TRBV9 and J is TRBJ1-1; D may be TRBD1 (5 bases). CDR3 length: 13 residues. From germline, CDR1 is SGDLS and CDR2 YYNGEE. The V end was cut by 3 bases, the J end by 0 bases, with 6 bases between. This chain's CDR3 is CASSGGMNTEAFF. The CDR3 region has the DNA TGTGCCAGCAGCGGGGGGATGAACACTGAAGCTTTCTTT.

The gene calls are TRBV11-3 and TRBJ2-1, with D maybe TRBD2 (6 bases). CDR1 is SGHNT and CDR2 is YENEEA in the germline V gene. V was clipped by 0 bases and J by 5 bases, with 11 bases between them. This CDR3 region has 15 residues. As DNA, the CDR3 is TGTGCCAGCAGCTTAGATTGGGGAGGAAACAATGAGCAGTTCTTC. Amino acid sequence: CASSLDWGGNNEQFF.

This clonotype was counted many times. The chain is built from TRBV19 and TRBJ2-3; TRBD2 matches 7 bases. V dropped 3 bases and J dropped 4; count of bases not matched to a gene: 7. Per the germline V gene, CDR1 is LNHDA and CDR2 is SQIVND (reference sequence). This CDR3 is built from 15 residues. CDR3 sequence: CASSISGGGPDTQYF. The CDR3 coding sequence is TGTGCCAGTAGTATTTCGGGGGGAGGCCCAGATACGCAGTATTTT. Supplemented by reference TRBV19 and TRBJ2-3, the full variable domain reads DGGITQSPKYLFRKEGQNVTLSCEQNLNHDAMYWYRQDPGQGLRLIYYSQIVNDFQKGDIAEGYSVSREKKESFPLTVTSAQKNPTAFYLCASSISGGGPDTQYFGPGTRLTVL.

CDR3 protein: CASSSRAEETQYF. The CDR3 DNA reads as TGTGCCAGCAGCTCACGAGCCGAAGAGACCCAGTACTTC. The chain combines TRBV7-2 with TRBJ2-5, with D uncertain. V gave up 4 bases and J gave up 3 bases, with 9 bases separating them. CDR3 length equals 13 residues. Germline V gene data show CDR1 as SGHTA and CDR2 as FQGNSA.

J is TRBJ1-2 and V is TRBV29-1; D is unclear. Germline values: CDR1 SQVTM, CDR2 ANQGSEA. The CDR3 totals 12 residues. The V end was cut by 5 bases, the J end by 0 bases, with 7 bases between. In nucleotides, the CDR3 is TGCAGCGTTACACAGACTAACTATGGCTACACCTTC. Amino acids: CSVTQTNYGYTF.

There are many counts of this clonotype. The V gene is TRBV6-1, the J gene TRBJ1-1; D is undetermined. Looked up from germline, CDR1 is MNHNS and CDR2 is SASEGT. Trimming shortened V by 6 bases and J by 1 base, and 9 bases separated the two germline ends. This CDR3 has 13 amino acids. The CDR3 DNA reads TGTGCCAGCAGAGTCACAGCGAACACTGAAGCTTTCTTT. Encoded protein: CASRVTANTEAFF.

In nucleotides, the CDR3 is TGTGCCAGCCGGGACAGGGGGGACACTGAAGCTTTCTTT. Translation: CASRDRGDTEAFF. The chain joins TRBV6-1 to TRBJ1-1; 11 nucleotides agree with TRBD1. Trimming removed 8 bases from V and 3 bases from J; junction bases left unmatched: 2. CDR1 is MNHNS, CDR2 SASEGT, per germline. The CDR3 runs to 13 residues.

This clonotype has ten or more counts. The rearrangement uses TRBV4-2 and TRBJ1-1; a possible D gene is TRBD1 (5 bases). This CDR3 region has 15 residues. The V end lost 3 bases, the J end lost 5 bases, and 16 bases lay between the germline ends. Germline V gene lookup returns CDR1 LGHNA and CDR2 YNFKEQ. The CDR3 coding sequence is TGTGCCAGCAGCCAGCGCAGGGACGGGGGTACTGAAGCTTTCTTT. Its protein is CASSQRRDGGTEAFF.

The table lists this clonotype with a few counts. The CDR3 spells CASSPWRDLGTPGIQYF. The CDR3 DNA reads as TGTGCCAGCAGCCCGTGGCGCGATCTCGGGACGCCAGGCATTCAGTACTTC. J is TRBJ2-4 and V is TRBV12-3 or TRBV12-4; D assignment may be TRBD1 or TRBD2 (5 bases each). CDR3 length: 17 residues. Trimming left V 6 bases short and J 9 bases short, with 27 bases between.

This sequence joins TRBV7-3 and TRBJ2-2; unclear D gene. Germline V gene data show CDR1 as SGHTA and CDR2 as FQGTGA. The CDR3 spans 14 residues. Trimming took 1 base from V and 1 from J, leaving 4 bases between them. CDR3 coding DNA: TGTGCCAGCAGCTTAATACAGAACACCGGGGAGCTGTTTTTT. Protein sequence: CASSLIQNTGELFF.

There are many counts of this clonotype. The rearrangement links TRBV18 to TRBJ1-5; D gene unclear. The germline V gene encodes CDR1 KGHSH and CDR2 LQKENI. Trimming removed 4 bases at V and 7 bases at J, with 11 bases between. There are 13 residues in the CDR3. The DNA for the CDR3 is TGTGCCAGCTCACAGGATTCGGGGCAGCCCCAGCATTTT. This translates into CASSQDSGQPQHF.

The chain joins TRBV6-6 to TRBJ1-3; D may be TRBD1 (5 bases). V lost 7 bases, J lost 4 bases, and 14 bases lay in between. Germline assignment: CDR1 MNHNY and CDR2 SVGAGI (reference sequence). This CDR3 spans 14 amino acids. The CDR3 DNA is TGTGCCAGCACCCCGGGGCAGGGAGGAAACACCATATATTTT. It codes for CASTPGQGGNTIYF.

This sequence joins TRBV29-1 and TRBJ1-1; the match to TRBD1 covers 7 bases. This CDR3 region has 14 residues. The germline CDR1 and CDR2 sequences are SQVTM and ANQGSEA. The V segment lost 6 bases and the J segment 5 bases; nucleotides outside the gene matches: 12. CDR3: CSVLEATGRTEAFF. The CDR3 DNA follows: TGCAGCGTCCTCGAAGCGACAGGGAGGACTGAAGCTTTCTTT.

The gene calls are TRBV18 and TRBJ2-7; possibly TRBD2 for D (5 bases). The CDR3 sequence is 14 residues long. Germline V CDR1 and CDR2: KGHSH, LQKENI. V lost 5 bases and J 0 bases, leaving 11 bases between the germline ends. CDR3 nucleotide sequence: TGTGCCAGCTCAAACCGGGATGACTCCTACGAGCAGTACTTC. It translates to CASSNRDDSYEQYF. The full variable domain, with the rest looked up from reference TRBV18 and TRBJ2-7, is NAGVMQNPRHLVRRRGQEARLRCSPMKGHSHVYWYRQLPEEGLKFMVYLQKENIIDESGMPKERFSAEFPKEGPSILRIQQVVRGDSAAYFCASSNRDDSYEQYFGPGTRLTVT.

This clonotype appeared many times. The CDR3: CASSTTPRGYGQPQHF. CDR3 in DNA: TGTGCCAGTAGTACTACCCCCCGGGGATACGGTCAGCCCCAGCATTTT. The rearrangement uses TRBV19 and TRBJ1-5; D gene ambiguous. CDR1 and CDR2 from the germline V gene are LNHDA and SQIVND (reference sequence). This CDR3 region has 16 residues. The ends were cut back, 4 bases at V and 6 bases at J, with 19 bases in the middle. Filled out from reference TRBV19 and TRBJ1-5, the complete variable domain reads DGGITQSPKYLFRKEGQNVTLSCEQNLNHDAMYWYRQDPGQGLRLIYYSQIVNDFQKGDIAEGYSVSREKKESFPLTVTSAQKNPTAFYLCASSTTPRGYGQPQHFGDGTRLSIL.